These 10 T cell receptor beta chains share one sample of origin, sequenced in a study of blood T cell repertoires in COVID-19. Assay: immunoSEQ multiplex PCR; the TCRdb copy retains only in-frame clones and omits some. The profile shows some 290,000 clones, roughly 90% of them singletons. Sequenced: peripheral blood. The receptors were gathered from a woman in her 30s with COVID-19, enrolled during active disease.

The V gene is TRBV2, the J gene TRBJ1-4; maybe TRBD1 (5 bases). Germline V lookup: CDR1 SNHLY, CDR2 FYNNEI. This CDR3 has 14 residues. V lost 4 bases to trimming and J lost 8 bases, with 14 bases between them. CDR3 coding DNA: TGTGCCAGCAGTGGTGGAGGGGTGGGAGAAAAACTGTTTTTT. Its translation is CASSGGGVGEKLFF.

This sequence joins TRBV15 and TRBJ2-4, with D possibly matching TRBD1 (6 bases). The germline V gene encodes CDR1 LNHNV and CDR2 YYDKDF (reference sequence). The CDR3 has 12 residues. Trimming cost V 9 bases and J 4 bases, with 10 bases left between them. The CDR3 reads CATSGQKNIQYF. DNA for the CDR3: TGTGCCACATCCGGACAGAAAAACATTCAGTACTTC.

The rearrangement links TRBV28 to TRBJ1-3, with 8 bases matching TRBD1. With 8 bases clipped from V and 3 bases from J, the junction kept 9 bases outside the gene matches. Germline V gene data show CDR1 as MDHEN and CDR2 as SYDVKM. The CDR3 runs to 15 residues. This CDR3 reads CASARQGAGGNTIYF. The CDR3 nucleotides read TGTGCCAGCGCTCGTCAGGGGGCAGGTGGAAACACCATATATTTT.

This clone was seen a single time. The chain couples TRBV2 to TRBJ1-2, with 7 bases fitting TRBD1. The CDR3 length is 14 residues. CDR1 SNHLY and CDR2 FYNNEI come from the germline V gene. V lost 6 bases to trimming and J lost 0 bases; unmatched junction nucleotides: 4. The CDR3: CASSKDRSNYGYTF. In nucleotides, the CDR3 is TGTGCCAGCAGCAAGGACAGGTCTAACTATGGCTACACCTTC. The variable domain in full, with the rest retrieved from reference TRBV2 and TRBJ1-2, is EPEVTQTPSHQVTQMGQEVILRCVPISNHLYFYWYRQILGQKVEFLVSFYNNEISEKSEIFDDQFSVERPDGSNFTLKIRSTKLEDSAMYFCASSKDRSNYGYTFGSGTRLTVV.

The chain employs TRBV5-4 and TRBJ2-1; 8 bases are shared with TRBD2. V dropped 0 bases and J dropped 9; count of bases not matched to a gene: 2. This CDR3 contains 13 residues. In germline, CDR1 is SGHNT, CDR2 YYREEE (reference sequence). Here the CDR3 reads CASSLDLAGEQFF. The CDR3 DNA follows: TGTGCCAGCAGCTTGGACCTAGCGGGTGAGCAGTTCTTC.

This chain connects TRBV6-2 or TRBV6-3 to TRBJ2-1; TRBD2 is a possible D gene (6 bases). This CDR3 has 16 residues. Trimming pared 2 bases from V and 0 bases from J, leaving 11 bases between. CDR1 is MNHEY and CDR2 is SVGEGT in the germline V gene. CDR3 bases: TGTGCCAGCAGTTACCCCATTAGCGGCTCCTACAATGAGCAGTTCTTC. It yields the protein CASSYPISGSYNEQFF.

The J gene is TRBJ2-3, the V gene TRBV6-5; 11 nucleotides match TRBD2. The CDR3 contains 15 residues. Trimming at V came to 6 bases and at J to 4 bases, leaving 6 bases not matched to a gene. Germline V lookup: CDR1 MNHEY, CDR2 SVGAGI. CDR3 nucleotides: TGTGCCAGCAGCCGACTAGCGGGAAGATCAGATACGCAGTATTTT. Protein product: CASSRLAGRSDTQYF.

A single count supports this clone. The genes are TRBV30 and TRBJ2-3, with D perhaps TRBD2 (5 bases). Trimming shortened V by 0 bases and J by 0 bases, and 13 bases separated the two germline ends. The CDR3 spans 16 residues. Per germline, CDR1 GTSNPN and CDR2 SVGIG (reference sequence). CDR3 in amino acids: CAWSVEGWTSTDTQYF. CDR3 coding DNA: TGTGCCTGGAGTGTCGAGGGCTGGACTAGCACAGATACGCAGTATTTT.

This clone has a single count. The V and J genes are TRBV10-3 and TRBJ2-3; no clear D. The CDR3 length is 13 residues. The V gene lost 10 bases and the J gene lost 3 bases, with 14 bases spanning the gap. CDR1 and CDR2 (germline): ENHRY, SYGVKD. The CDR3 DNA is TGTGCCACCAATCCTGAAGCGACAGATACGCAGTATTTT. The encoded protein is CATNPEATDTQYF.

The chain links TRBV27 to TRBJ1-1; 8 bases map to TRBD1. Germline trimming cut 6 bases from V and 0 bases from J; bases unmatched to any gene: 3. Germline V CDR1 and CDR2: MNHEY, SMNVEV (reference sequence). CDR3 size: 14 residues. The CDR3 coding sequence is TGTGCCAGCAGGGGGACAGGCATGAACACTGAAGCTTTCTTT. Protein sequence: CASRGTGMNTEAFF.